These 25 T cell receptor beta chains were all obtained from the same sample, sequenced in a study of blood T cell repertoires in COVID-19. Method: immunoSEQ multiplex PCR; TCRdb's copy keeps in-frame clones and lacks some. The sample lists over 85,000 clones, approximately 84% seen once, with 9.9% in the top ten. Sequenced: peripheral blood. The receptor set was obtained from a man aged 35 to 55 with active or convalescent COVID-19.

The chain links TRBV7-3 to TRBJ2-3, with 10 positions matching TRBD1. From germline, CDR1 is SGHTA and CDR2 FQGTGA. J lost 4 bases, V lost 3 bases, and 4 bases had no gene match. This CDR3 is 15 amino acids long. The CDR3 reads CASSLTGGAPDTQYF. The DNA of the CDR3 is TGTGCCAGCAGCTTGACAGGGGGCGCCCCAGATACGCAGTATTTT.

This clone was observed once. The chain uses TRBV30 and TRBJ1-6, with 8 bases that match TRBD1. CDR3 length equals 15 residues. Germline V gene lookup returns CDR1 GTSNPN and CDR2 SVGIG (reference sequence). The junction had 14 bases not matched to a gene; V was cut back by 4 bases and J by 12 bases. The CDR3 sequence is CAWNKQRDRWEPLHF. The CDR3 DNA reads as TGTGCCTGGAATAAGCAGCGGGACAGGTGGGAACCCCTCCACTTT.

This chain connects TRBV5-1 to TRBJ2-7; TRBD1 might be the D (6 bases). CDR1 and CDR2 (germline): SGHRS, YFSETQ. This CDR3 region has 12 residues. The ends were cut back, 6 bases at V and 5 bases at J, with 12 bases in the middle. This CDR3 is CASKNEGDEQYF. The CDR3 DNA reads TGCGCCAGCAAAAATGAGGGGGACGAGCAGTACTTC.

The rearrangement uses TRBV5-8 and TRBJ2-1; 7 bases match TRBD2. The CDR3 is 15 residues long. Germline V gene lookup returns CDR1 SGHTS and CDR2 YDEGEE. J gave up 4 bases and V 3 bases, and 7 bases lay outside the gene matches. Here the CDR3 DNA reads TGTGCCAGCAGCTGGGCCGGGACTATATACAATGAGCAGTTCTTC. Its protein is CASSWAGTIYNEQFF.

The chain joins TRBV5-8 to TRBJ2-4; 8 bases are shared with TRBD2. Germline CDR1 is SGHTS and CDR2 is YDEGEE. V lost 0 bases to trimming and J lost 7 bases; unmatched junction nucleotides: 3. CDR3 length: 14 amino acids. The CDR3 DNA follows: TGTGCCAGCAGCTTGGAGCGGGGGCGCAACATTCAGTACTTC. It codes for CASSLERGRNIQYF.

The chain carries TRBV18 and TRBJ1-6, with TRBD1 matching 10 bases. Germline V lookup: CDR1 KGHSH, CDR2 LQKENI. Trimming at V came to 2 bases and at J to 5 bases, leaving 0 bases not matched to a gene. The CDR3 is made up of 15 amino acids. CDR3 sequence (DNA): TGTGCCAGCTCACCAGGGACAGGGGATAATTCACCCCTCCACTTT. Residues: CASSPGTGDNSPLHF.

The chain employs TRBV28 and TRBJ1-1; a weak D match, TRBD1 (5 bases). This CDR3 spans 12 amino acids. The V end lost 7 bases, the J end lost 6 bases, and 12 bases lay between the germline ends. Germline V gene lookup returns CDR1 MDHEN and CDR2 SYDVKM. CDR3 region: CASIDVGAEAFF. Here the CDR3 DNA reads TGTGCCAGCATCGACGTAGGGGCTGAAGCTTTCTTT.

This clone is a singleton in its sample. The rearrangement joins TRBV7-2 to TRBJ2-7; D is unclear. CDR1 and CDR2 (germline): SGHTA, FQGNSA. This CDR3 comprises 15 residues. The germline V and J ends were trimmed by 0 bases and 0 bases, with 9 bases remaining between them. The CDR3 sequence: CASSLASTPSYEQYF. The CDR3 DNA reads TGTGCCAGCAGCTTAGCGTCGACACCCTCCTACGAGCAGTACTTC.

This chain uses TRBV6-5 with TRBJ1-3, with no clear D. V was cut by 5 bases and J by 8 bases, with 13 bases left in between. Germline CDR1 reads MNHEY; CDR2 reads SVGAGI. The CDR3 consists of 13 residues. The CDR3 DNA is TGTGCCAGCAGTATTTCGGGGAGAGACACCATATATTTT. This translates into CASSISGRDTIYF.

The genes are TRBV6-5 and TRBJ1-6; D is uncertain. This CDR3 contains 15 residues. The V end lost 6 bases, the J end lost 6 bases, and 15 bases lay between the germline ends. The germline gives CDR1 MNHEY, CDR2 SVGAGI. This CDR3 is CASSITSEVNSPLHF. Here the CDR3 DNA reads TGTGCCAGCAGCATAACGTCGGAGGTTAATTCACCCCTCCACTTT.

The chain employs TRBV10-3 and TRBJ1-1; TRBD1 matches at 7 bases. The CDR3 has 15 residues. J was trimmed by 2 bases and V by 4 bases; bases with no gene match: 7. Germline V gene sequence: CDR1 ENHRY, CDR2 SYGVKD. For the CDR3, the DNA is TGTGCCATCAGTGGGATCGGACAGGCCAACACTGAAGCTTTCTTT. Amino acids: CAISGIGQANTEAFF.

The chain couples TRBV18 to TRBJ1-1; D is uncertain. The CDR3 sequence is 14 residues long. V was trimmed by 3 bases and J by 0 bases, leaving 8 bases between them. Germline values: CDR1 KGHSH, CDR2 LQKENI. CDR3 region: CASSPAVMNTEAFF. In DNA form, the CDR3 reads TGTGCCAGCTCACCGGCAGTCATGAACACTGAAGCTTTCTTT.

This rearrangement joins TRBV7-9 to TRBJ2-7; 9 bases match TRBD1. CDR1 and CDR2 (germline): SEHNR, FQNEAQ (reference sequence). The CDR3 runs 15 residues. With V trimmed by 5 bases and J by 0 bases, 5 bases remained unmatched. CDR3 region: CASSLGQGVSYEQYF. CDR3 DNA: TGTGCCAGCAGCCTGGGACAGGGCGTCTCCTACGAGCAGTACTTC.

The rearrangement uses TRBV11-1 and TRBJ2-3, with a tentative D call TRBD1 (6 bases). In germline, CDR1 is SGHAT, CDR2 FQDESV (reference sequence). V lost 5 bases to trimming and J lost 2 bases, with 11 bases between them. This CDR3 is 14 amino acids long. CDR3 loop: CASSQTGPTDTQYF. The CDR3 region has the DNA TGTGCCAGCAGCCAGACAGGTCCCACAGATACGCAGTATTTT.

This clone was observed a few times. The CDR3, as DNA: TGTGCCCAAAGAACGGGAGGGACAGTCGAGCAGTACTTC. Translation: CAQRTGGTVEQYF. This chain uses TRBV30 with TRBJ2-7, with TRBD2 as a possible D gene (8 bases). The CDR3 loop spans 13 amino acids. Germline CDR1 is GTSNPN and CDR2 is SVGIG (reference sequence). V was trimmed by 8 bases and J by 6 bases, leaving 20 bases between them.

The gene calls are TRBV6-2 or TRBV6-3 and TRBJ2-1; D perhaps matches TRBD2 (7 bases). This CDR3 has 16 amino acids. With 5 bases removed from V and 6 bases from J, the gap between germline ends came to 20 bases. CDR1 and CDR2 (germline): MNHEY, SVGEGT. In DNA form, the CDR3 reads TGTGCCAGCAGTCAGGGAGGGACGAGGGGGGCCAATGAGCAGTTCTTC. This gives the protein CASSQGGTRGANEQFF.

The chain recombines TRBV11-2 with TRBJ2-5, with TRBD2 identical over 8 bases. The CDR3 is 16 amino acids. Germline V gene data show CDR1 as SGHAT and CDR2 as FQNNGV. The V gene end was trimmed by 3 bases and the J gene end by 1 base; junction bases not matched to a gene: 7. The chain's CDR3 is CASSFTDGGAQETQYF. The CDR3 nucleotides read TGTGCCAGCAGCTTTACGGACGGGGGGGCCCAAGAGACCCAGTACTTC.

This rearrangement joins TRBV4-1 to TRBJ2-1, with TRBD2 identical over 9 bases. The ends lost 0 bases at V and 7 bases at J; junction bases unmatched: 7. This CDR3 has 16 amino acids. CDR1 and CDR2 from the germline V gene are MGHRA and YSYEKL. The DNA of the CDR3 is TGCGCCAGCAGCCAAGAGAGCGCTAGCGGGGTAAATGAGCAGTTCTTC. As protein: CASSQESASGVNEQFF.

This chain links TRBV24-1 with TRBJ2-2, with D unclear. V was clipped by 7 bases and J by 0 bases, with 5 bases between them. The CDR3 runs 13 residues. Germline V gene sequence: CDR1 KGHDR, CDR2 SFDVKD. The CDR3 DNA reads TGTGCCACCAGGGCAACGAACACCGGGGAGCTGTTTTTT. Its translation is CATRATNTGELFF.

The chain has TRBV7-3 and TRBJ2-2; D unclear. Deletions cut 1 base from V and 3 bases from J, with 15 bases between. This CDR3 region has 17 residues. The germline CDR1 and CDR2 sequences are SGHTA and FQGTGA. The CDR3 sequence: CASSLNGQAGDTGELFF. The CDR3 coding sequence is TGTGCCAGCAGCTTAAACGGTCAGGCTGGCGACACCGGGGAGCTGTTTTTT.

This sequence joins TRBV6-1 and TRBJ1-5, with D tentatively TRBD1 (5 bases). Per germline, CDR1 MNHNS and CDR2 SASEGT. The CDR3 sequence is 16 residues long. With 0 bases removed from V and 5 bases from J, the gap between germline ends came to 14 bases. The CDR3 DNA follows: TGTGCCAGCAGTGAAGCGCTTCGCGGGGGTTATCAGCCCCAGCATTTT. This encodes CASSEALRGGYQPQHF.

CDR3 nucleotide sequence: TGTGCCAGCAGCGACAGGAGAGGTGGAAACACCATATATTTT. This encodes CASSDRRGGNTIYF. The J gene is TRBJ1-3, the V gene TRBV9, with TRBD1 as a possible D gene (5 bases). This CDR3 contains 14 residues. In germline, CDR1 is SGDLS, CDR2 YYNGEE. The V end was cut by 3 bases, the J end by 3 bases, with 10 bases between. The whole variable domain, filled in from reference TRBV9 and TRBJ1-3, reads DSGVTQTPKHLITATGQRVTLRCSPRSGDLSVYWYQQSLDQGLQFLIQYYNGEERAKGNILERFSAQQFPDLHSELNLSSLELGDSALYFCASSDRRGGNTIYFGEGSWLTVV.

The V gene is TRBV10-3, the J gene TRBJ2-1, with TRBD1 identical over 8 bases. The germline V gene encodes CDR1 ENHRY and CDR2 SYGVKD. Trimming took 3 bases from V and 4 from J; bases not matched to a gene: 5. The CDR3 runs 15 residues. In DNA form, the CDR3 reads TGTGCCATCAGTGATAGACAGGGGTTGTACAATGAGCAGTTCTTC. Protein product: CAISDRQGLYNEQFF.

This rearrangement joins TRBV5-4 to TRBJ1-3, with a tentative D call TRBD1 (6 bases). The CDR3 runs to 15 residues. CDR1 and CDR2 from the germline V gene are SGHNT and YYREEE (reference sequence). V was shortened by 7 bases and J by 0 bases, with 14 bases between the two germline ends. Here the CDR3 reads CASGRTGPSGNTIYF. CDR3 nucleotide sequence: TGTGCCAGCGGCAGAACAGGGCCCTCTGGAAACACCATATATTTT.

The chain has TRBV7-2 and TRBJ1-5; D is ambiguous. The V gene's germline CDR1 is SGHTA and CDR2 FQGNSA. The CDR3 has 14 amino acids. V lost 5 bases and J 0 bases, leaving 8 bases between the germline ends. The CDR3 is CASSPSYSNQPQHF. The CDR3 nucleotides are TGTGCCAGCAGCCCAAGCTATAGCAATCAGCCCCAGCATTTT.